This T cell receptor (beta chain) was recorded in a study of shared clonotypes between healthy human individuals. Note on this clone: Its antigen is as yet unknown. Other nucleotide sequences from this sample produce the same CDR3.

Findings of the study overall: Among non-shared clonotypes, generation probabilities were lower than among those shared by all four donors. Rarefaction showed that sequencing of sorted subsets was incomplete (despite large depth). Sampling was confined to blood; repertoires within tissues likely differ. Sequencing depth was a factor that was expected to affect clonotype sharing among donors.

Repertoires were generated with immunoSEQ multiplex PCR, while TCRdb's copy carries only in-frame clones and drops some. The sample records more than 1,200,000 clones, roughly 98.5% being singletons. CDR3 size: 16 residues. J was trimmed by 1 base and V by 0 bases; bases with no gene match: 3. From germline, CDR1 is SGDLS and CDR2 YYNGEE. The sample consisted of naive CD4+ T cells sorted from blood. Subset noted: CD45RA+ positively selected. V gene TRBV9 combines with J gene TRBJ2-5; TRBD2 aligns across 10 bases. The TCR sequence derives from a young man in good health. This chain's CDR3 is CASSVGTSGLQETQYF. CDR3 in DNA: TGTGCCAGCAGCGTAGGGACTAGCGGACTCCAAGAGACCCAGTACTTC.